This entry lists 11 T cell receptor beta chains sequenced from one sample in a study of metastatic and nonmetastatic thyroid tumors. Via MiXCR, TCRdb re-called the PCR reads. Seen here are 20,000 or so clones, 22% observed once, and the top ten hold 8.1%. The entire patient cohort was treatment-naive prior to thyroid surgery. Sequencing input: adjacent normal tissue. These receptors originate from a female donor with papillary thyroid cancer or a benign thyroid nodule (not recorded which). Some clones in this sample may be carry-over from other donors' samples.

This clone was seen only a few times. This chain uses TRBV11-2 with TRBJ2-1, with unresolved D. Germline loops: CDR1 SGHAT, CDR2 FQNNGV. Trimming cost V 3 bases and J 8 bases, with 14 bases left between them. The CDR3 covers 14 residues. The CDR3 sequence: CASSFGVGSDEQFF. In DNA, the CDR3 is TGTGCCAGCAGCTTTGGGGTCGGGTCTGATGAGCAGTTCTTC.

V and J are TRBV2 and TRBJ2-5, with 13 bases identical to TRBD2. V lost 6 bases to trimming and J lost 1 base; unmatched junction nucleotides: 14. Per the germline V gene, CDR1 is SNHLY and CDR2 is FYNNEI. The CDR3 has 19 residues. CDR3 DNA: TGTGCCAGCAGCGTATTCGGACTAGCGGGAGTTGGGGCCCAAGAGACCCAGTACTTC. Protein: CASSVFGLAGVGAQETQYF. The full variable domain, in which reference TRBV2 and TRBJ2-5 provide the parts outside the CDR3, is EPEVTQTPSHQVTQMGQEVILRCVPISNHLYFYWYRQILGQKVEFLVSFYNNEISEKSEIFDDQFSVERPDGSNFTLKIRSTKLEDSAMYFCASSVFGLAGVGAQETQYFGPGTRLLVL.

To note about this clone: One end of the junction fails to match germline, which may point to a read error. The gene calls are TRBV12-3 or TRBV12-4 and TRBJ2-6, with D unclear. The CDR3 runs to 13 residues. CDR3 bases: TGTGCCAGCAGATTACATGGGGAAAGGGTCCTTACTTTC. It specifies CASRLHGERVLTF.

The CDR3 coding sequence is TGTGCCAGCAGTTACGAGGGATCTCAGCCCCAGCATTTT. Its protein is CASSYEGSQPQHF. The chain combines TRBV6-6 with TRBJ1-5; no firm D call. Germline V gene data show CDR1 as MNHNY and CDR2 as SVGAGI (reference sequence). V was clipped by 2 bases and J by 6 bases, with 8 bases between them. The CDR3 is 13 residues long.

This clone is categorized as medium-sized. The chain combines TRBV6-5 with TRBJ2-1, with D perhaps TRBD2 (6 bases). V was pared by 0 bases and J by 0 bases, with 9 bases between. In germline, CDR1 is MNHEY, CDR2 SVGAGI. This CDR3 has 16 residues. The CDR3 DNA follows: TGTGCCAGCAGTTACTCGAGGCGGGGCTCCTACAATGAGCAGTTCTTC. Its translation is CASSYSRRGSYNEQFF.

Only a few counts were recorded for this clone. The chain carries TRBV5-1 and TRBJ1-6; no reliable D call. The germline V gene has CDR1 SGHRS and CDR2 YFSETQ. This CDR3 has 15 amino acids. Trimming cost V 0 bases and J 6 bases, with 10 bases left between them. CDR3 sequence: CASSLGVGTNSPLHF. CDR3 DNA sequence: TGCGCCAGCAGCTTGGGGGTGGGCACTAATTCACCCCTCCACTTT.

The chain uses TRBV28 and TRBJ2-1; no firm D call. The CDR3 is 13 residues long. Trimming stripped 4 bases from V and 13 bases from J, with 17 bases between. Germline CDR1 and CDR2: MDHEN and SYDVKM. The CDR3 DNA sequence: TGTGCCAGCAGTTCCCCCATGGGGATGGGTCAGTTCTTC. Its protein product is CASSSPMGMGQFF.

This clone showed up just a few times. J is TRBJ2-7 and V is TRBV30, with a tentative D call TRBD1 (6 bases). Trimming shortened V by 6 bases and J by 0 bases, and 15 bases separated the two germline ends. The CDR3 is 14 residues long. CDR1 is GTSNPN, CDR2 SVGIG, per germline (reference sequence). CDR3 loop: CACLDSQVSYEQYF. The CDR3 coding sequence is TGTGCCTGCTTGGACAGCCAAGTCTCCTACGAGCAGTACTTC.

A remark on this clone: A read error may account for a junction end that differs from germline. The chain has TRBV30 and TRBJ2-1, with TRBD2 matching over 8 bases. The CDR3 length is 15 residues. CDR1 GTSNPN and CDR2 SVGIG come from the germline V gene (reference sequence). The CDR3 loop reads CSWTNGGLVQDEQFF. CDR3 DNA sequence: TGTTCCTGGACCAACGGGGGACTAGTGCAAGATGAGCAGTTCTTC.

The V and J genes are TRBV15 and TRBJ1-5, with D unresolved. The CDR3 covers 17 residues. CDR1 and CDR2 (germline): LNHNV, YYDKDF (reference sequence). Trimming left V 0 bases short and J 2 bases short, with 14 bases between. The CDR3 coding sequence is TGTGCCACCAGCAGAGATTACGGACCAGGAGGCAATCAGCCCCAGCATTTT. Its protein product is CATSRDYGPGGNQPQHF.

This clone qualifies as medium-sized (0.01 to 0.1%). The chain employs TRBV20-1 and TRBJ2-1; tentative D call: TRBD2 (5 bases). V lost 1 base and J lost 6, with 16 bases in between. CDR1 and CDR2 (germline): DFQATT, SNEGSKA (reference sequence). The CDR3 has 15 residues. Here the CDR3 reads CSARGPFGGFNEQFF. DNA of the CDR3: TGCAGTGCTAGAGGACCGTTCGGAGGATTCAATGAGCAGTTCTTC.